The 27 T cell receptor beta chains in this list originate from one sample, sequenced in a study of blood T cell repertoires in COVID-19. The method was immunoSEQ multiplex PCR; TCRdb's version includes in-frame clones alone and lacks a portion of them. The sample shows about 430,000 clones, nearly 90% of them seen only once. What was sequenced was PBMCs or T cells enriched from blood (not recorded which). All receptors derive from a woman younger than 30 who had been exposed to COVID-19.

The V call is TRBV4-2, the J call TRBJ1-2; 9 bases fit TRBD1. The germline gives CDR1 LGHNA, CDR2 YNFKEQ. The CDR3 has 16 residues. Germline trimming cut 3 bases from V and 2 bases from J; bases unmatched to any gene: 7. As DNA, the CDR3 is TGTGCCAGCAGCCAGGTGGCCGGGACAGGGAACTATGGCTACACCTTC. It translates to CASSQVAGTGNYGYTF.

Here the CDR3 reads CTSRGQAYNEQFF. CDR3 in DNA: TGTACAAGCCGGGGACAGGCCTACAATGAGCAGTTCTTC. The genes are TRBV12-3 or TRBV12-4 and TRBJ2-1; 8 nucleotides align to TRBD1. The CDR3 runs 13 residues.

This clone was counted a single time. V gene TRBV5-1 combines with J gene TRBJ2-5, with a tentative D call TRBD1 (8 bases). Looked up from germline, CDR1 is SGHRS and CDR2 is YFSETQ. This CDR3 has 15 amino acids. V lost 4 bases, J lost 2 bases, and 15 bases lay in between. CDR3 nucleotides: TGCGCCAGCAGCCGGAACAGGGGGGGACAAGAGACCCAGTACTTC. It encodes CASSRNRGGQETQYF.

As for this clone: The germline gene is not matched at one end of the junction; a read error may be the cause. The chain is built from TRBV5-5 and TRBJ2-7; D may match TRBD1 or TRBD2 (6 bases each). Germline V gives CDR1 SGHKS, CDR2 YYEKEE (reference sequence). This CDR3 spans 14 amino acids. CDR3 nucleotide sequence: TGTGCAAGCAGGAGGGGGTTTGGGACCTACGAGCAGTACTTC. Its translation: CASRRGFGTYEQYF.

This chain links TRBV4-3 with TRBJ2-4, with no clear D. The CDR3 runs 16 residues. Deletions cut 0 bases from V and 3 bases from J, with 12 bases between. Germline V lookup: CDR1 LGHNA, CDR2 YSLEER. This CDR3 reads CASSQEPPSVKNIQYF. The CDR3 DNA reads TGCGCCAGCAGCCAAGAACCTCCGTCGGTCAAAAACATTCAGTACTTC.

The gene calls are TRBV25-1 and TRBJ2-4; a weak D match, TRBD1 (5 bases). This CDR3 has 15 amino acids. V was cut by 3 bases and J by 3 bases, with 12 bases left in between. Per the germline V gene, CDR1 is MGHDK and CDR2 is SYGVNS. CDR3 sequence: CASSEVGPGKNIQYF. The CDR3 region has the DNA TGTGCCAGCAGTGAGGTGGGGCCCGGCAAAAACATTCAGTACTTC.

The chain uses TRBV7-2 and TRBJ2-3, with TRBD2 identical over 13 bases. The CDR3 sequence is 15 residues long. Losses at the gene ends were 5 bases for V and 4 bases for J; bases not matched to a gene: 3. Germline assignment: CDR1 SGHTA and CDR2 FQGNSA. CDR3 residues: CASSILAGGPDTQYF. For the CDR3, the DNA is TGTGCCAGCAGCATACTAGCGGGAGGGCCAGATACGCAGTATTTT.

V and J are TRBV6-5 and TRBJ1-5, with D maybe TRBD1 (5 bases). This CDR3 contains 14 residues. Germline V gene data show CDR1 as MNHEY and CDR2 as SVGAGI. V lost 5 bases to trimming and J lost 6 bases, with 14 bases between them. The CDR3 DNA sequence: TGTGCCAGCAGTACGCACAGGACGGGTCAGCCCCAGCATTTT. This translates into CASSTHRTGQPQHF.

This chain joins TRBV15 and TRBJ1-3; tentatively, D is TRBD1 (6 bases). V lost 5 bases, J lost 0 bases, and 17 bases lay in between. Germline-derived CDR1 and CDR2 are LNHNV and YYDKDF (reference sequence). The CDR3 extends over 17 amino acids. Here the CDR3 reads CATSGNTGTISGNTIYF. The CDR3 DNA is TGTGCCACCAGCGGTAATACAGGGACGATCTCTGGAAACACCATATATTTT.

The chain uses TRBV11-2 and TRBJ2-5; tentatively, D is TRBD2 (6 bases). CDR3 length: 15 residues. CDR1 and CDR2 from the germline V gene are SGHAT and FQNNGV. V was shortened by 5 bases and J by 9 bases, with 22 bases between the two germline ends. For the CDR3, the DNA is TGTGCCAGCAGCCCACAAATAGCCGGGAGTAAATCCCAGTACTTC. This encodes CASSPQIAGSKSQYF.

The CDR3 DNA sequence: TGCGCCAGCAGCTTCTTCTCGGGCGGGGAGCTGTTTTTT. As protein: CASSFFSGGELFF. The gene calls are TRBV5-1 and TRBJ2-2; D ambiguous. This CDR3 is 13 amino acids long. Germline V CDR1 and CDR2: SGHRS, YFSETQ. Trimming stripped 2 bases from V and 7 bases from J, with 9 bases between.

The CDR3 is CAWSVTGLEAFF. The CDR3 DNA follows: TGTGCCTGGAGTGTTACTGGGCTTGAAGCTTTCTTT. The V call is TRBV30, the J call TRBJ1-1; D not resolved. This CDR3 region has 12 residues. Between the trimmed V and J ends, which lost 0 bases and 7 bases, there was a span of 9 bases. In germline, CDR1 is GTSNPN, CDR2 SVGIG (reference sequence).

The chain employs TRBV4-2 and TRBJ1-4; D possibly corresponds to TRBD1 (5 bases). The CDR3 has 16 residues. CDR1 is LGHNA, CDR2 YNFKEQ, per germline. Trimming pared 0 bases from V and 5 bases from J, leaving 13 bases between. CDR3 sequence reads: CASSQEGAGPNEKLFF. In nucleotides, the CDR3 is TGTGCCAGCAGCCAAGAAGGGGCAGGCCCGAATGAAAAACTGTTTTTT.

V is TRBV28 and J is TRBJ2-7, with 9 bases aligning to TRBD2. There are 15 residues in the CDR3. V shed 2 bases and J 3 bases; nucleotides not matched to a gene: 5. Germline CDR1 is MDHEN and CDR2 is SYDVKM. In nucleotides, the CDR3 is TGTGCCAGCAGTTTACGATTAGCGGGGGACTACGAGCAGTACTTC. Amino acid sequence: CASSLRLAGDYEQYF. Combining the CDR3 with reference TRBV28 and TRBJ2-7 gives the whole variable domain DVKVTQSSRYLVKRTGEKVFLECVQDMDHENMFWYRQDPGLGLRLIYFSYDVKMKEKGDIPEGYSVSREKKERFSLILESASTNQTSMYLCASSLRLAGDYEQYFGPGTRLTVT.

This chain uses TRBV28 with TRBJ1-5; a weak D match, TRBD1 (5 bases). The V end lost 8 bases, the J end lost 6 bases, and 17 bases lay between the germline ends. The germline gives CDR1 MDHEN, CDR2 SYDVKM. The CDR3 runs to 14 residues. Here the CDR3 reads CASLLSGGRQPQHF. The CDR3 DNA sequence: TGTGCCAGCCTCTTATCGGGGGGTCGTCAGCCCCAGCATTTT.

The chain recombines TRBV18 with TRBJ2-1, with D perhaps matching TRBD2 (6 bases). Trimming left V 3 bases short and J 7 bases short, with 19 bases between. The germline V gene encodes CDR1 KGHSH and CDR2 LQKENI. This CDR3 region has 16 residues. DNA for the CDR3: TGTGCCAGCTCACCCCTTATCGGGACTGGTGAGAATGAGCAGTTCTTC. Residues: CASSPLIGTGENEQFF. Together with reference TRBV18 and TRBJ2-1, the CDR3 gives the full variable domain: NAGVMQNPRHLVRRRGQEARLRCSPMKGHSHVYWYRQLPEEGLKFMVYLQKENIIDESGMPKERFSAEFPKEGPSILRIQQVVRGDSAAYFCASSPLIGTGENEQFFGPGTRLTVL.

The chain couples TRBV5-1 to TRBJ2-2, with a possible D match to TRBD2 (5 bases). V was shortened by 0 bases and J by 0 bases, with 15 bases between the two germline ends. CDR3 size: 18 residues. The germline CDR1 and CDR2 sequences are SGHRS and YFSETQ. The CDR3 coding sequence is TGCGCCAGCAGCTTGGTCCCACGGGAACTCGCGAACACCGGGGAGCTGTTTTTT. Its translation is CASSLVPRELANTGELFF.

V usage is TRBV5-1 and J usage is TRBJ1-2; D is unclear. Germline V CDR1 and CDR2: SGHRS, YFSETQ. There are 14 residues in the CDR3. V lost 2 bases and J lost 4, with 12 bases in between. The CDR3 sequence is CASSFDRQVYGYTF. The CDR3 bases are TGCGCCAGCAGCTTTGATCGGCAGGTCTATGGCTACACCTTC. The variable domain in full, with the rest retrieved from reference TRBV5-1 and TRBJ1-2, is KAGVTQTPRYLIKTRGQQVTLSCSPISGHRSVSWYQQTPGQGLQFLFEYFSETQRNKGNFPGRFSGRQFSNSRSEMNVSTLELGDSALYLCASSFDRQVYGYTFGSGTRLTVV.

The chain employs TRBV28 and TRBJ1-2; 9 bases agree with TRBD1. The germline V gene encodes CDR1 MDHEN and CDR2 SYDVKM. The CDR3 runs 13 residues. V dropped 5 bases and J dropped 4; count of bases not matched to a gene: 2. Here the CDR3 reads CASSPGQGYGYTF. CDR3 coding DNA: TGTGCCAGCAGTCCGGGACAGGGCTATGGCTACACCTTC.

This chain links TRBV7-3 with TRBJ2-3; 14 nucleotides align to TRBD2. This CDR3 comprises 18 residues. CDR1 and CDR2 (germline): SGHTA, FQGTGA. With 5 bases clipped from V and 4 bases from J, the junction kept 11 bases outside the gene matches. This chain's CDR3 is CASSRLGLAGGLPDTQYF. The DNA for the CDR3 is TGTGCCAGCAGCCGGCTTGGACTAGCGGGGGGCCTTCCAGATACGCAGTATTTT.

This CDR3 is CASSLGGPTGRLHF. In nucleotides, the CDR3 is TGTGCCAGCAGCTTAGGGGGCCCGACAGGACGCCTCCACTTT. J is TRBJ1-6 and V is TRBV11-1; D may be TRBD1 (6 bases). CDR3 length equals 14 residues. CDR1 is SGHAT and CDR2 is FQDESV in the germline V gene (reference sequence). V shed 1 base and J shed 15 bases, with 16 bases lying between them.

This clone appeared once. The chain uses TRBV10-1 and TRBJ2-7, with 7 bases matching TRBD1. The CDR3 consists of 14 residues. Germline trimming cut 8 bases from V and 0 bases from J; bases unmatched to any gene: 7. CDR1 and CDR2 (germline): WNHNN, SYGVQD (reference sequence). The CDR3 region is CASSDRQGSYEQYF. The CDR3 DNA follows: TGCGCCAGCTCCGACCGACAGGGCTCCTACGAGCAGTACTTC.

This sequence joins TRBV9 and TRBJ1-4; 7 bases line up with TRBD1. V lost 3 bases and J lost 4; bases outside the gene matches: 12. CDR1 and CDR2 (germline): SGDLS, YYNGEE. The CDR3 loop spans 17 amino acids. The CDR3 nucleotides are TGTGCCAGCAGCGGGCGACAGGGAATTTTGGATAATGAAAAACTGTTTTTT. Translating gives CASSGRQGILDNEKLFF.

The rearrangement joins TRBV4-3 to TRBJ1-1; D is undetermined. Trimming stripped 0 bases from V and 1 base from J, with 9 bases between. CDR1 and CDR2 (germline): LGHNA, YSLEER. CDR3 length equals 15 residues. CDR3 DNA sequence: TGCGCCAGCAGCCAAGAAGATGGAGCGAACACTGAAGCTTTCTTT. Its protein is CASSQEDGANTEAFF.

The V call is TRBV28, the J call TRBJ2-7; no reliable D call. CDR3 length equals 13 residues. V lost 1 base and J lost 5, with 9 bases in between. Looked up from germline, CDR1 is MDHEN and CDR2 is SYDVKM. The CDR3 reads CASSLFSLDEQYF. CDR3 nucleotide sequence: TGTGCCAGCAGTTTATTTAGTTTGGACGAGCAGTACTTC.

The rearrangement uses TRBV7-2 and TRBJ1-1, with D tentatively TRBD1 (6 bases). Germline loops: CDR1 SGHTA, CDR2 FQGNSA. The CDR3 has 14 residues. Trimming removed 5 bases at V and 6 bases at J, with 16 bases between. DNA for the CDR3: TGTGCCAGCAGCCCCAAATATGGACAGCCTGAAGCTTTCTTT. Translated: CASSPKYGQPEAFF.

This rearrangement joins TRBV25-1 to TRBJ1-2; D might be TRBD1 (5 bases). Germline V CDR1 and CDR2: MGHDK, SYGVNS. The CDR3 is made up of 16 amino acids. Trimming shortened V by 1 base and J by 7 bases, and 19 bases separated the two germline ends. The CDR3 DNA follows: TGTGCCAGCAGTGAATCGCAGACAGCCGGGAGTACTGGCTACACCTTC. It is translated as CASSESQTAGSTGYTF.